Listed below are T cell receptor beta chains from one sample, sequenced in a study of CD8+ T cells in alopecia areata. TCRdb's copy holds only in-frame clones and misses some; the assay was immunoSEQ multiplex PCR. The sample lists some 170,000 clones, almost 65% occurring once. The specimen was CD4+ T cells sorted from blood, collected at week 0. All receptors derive from a human donor with alopecia areata. The CDR3 runs from the conserved cysteine through the conserved F or W. A D gene is named only where the DNA matches it firmly. Clone size is shown for a subset of rows, as once, few, many or a class of expanded clone.

j_call v_call d_call clone_size cdr3_nt cdr3_aa
TRBJ2-1 TRBV7-3 . few TGTGCCAGCAGCCCATTTGATCAAAATGAGCAGTTCTTC CASSPFDQNEQFF
TRBJ2-7 TRBV15 TRBD1 . TGTGCCACCAGCAGAGAAGGGGGCGCCGAGCAGTACTTC CATSREGGAEQYF
TRBJ1-1 TRBV29-1 . few TGCAGCGTCTTCACGAGGCTCGGCACTGAAGCTTTCTTT CSVFTRLGTEAFF
TRBJ1-5 TRBV7-2 . . TGTGCCAGCAGCTTATTCCGGGATGGGAATCAGCCCCAGCATTTT CASSLFRDGNQPQHF
TRBJ2-3 TRBV10-3 TRBD2 . TGTGCCATCAGTGAGTCGGGGAGGGCGGATACGCAGTATTTT CAISESGRADTQYF
TRBJ1-6 TRBV30 . . TGTGCCTGGAACGAGGATTTTGATTCACCCCTCCACTTT CAWNEDFDSPLHF
TRBJ1-1 TRBV5-1 TRBD1 once TGCGCCAGCAGCTCTAAAATAACCTCAGGGGGCGCGTTGGACACTGAAGCTTTCTTT CASSSKITSGGALDTEAFF
TRBJ1-6 TRBV30 . . TGTGCCTGGGTCCACCAGACCAGCTCCTATAATTCACCCCTCCACTTT CAWVHQTSSYNSPLHF
TRBJ1-5 TRBV5-4 . . TGTGCCAGCAGCCCGGGACCCCATCAGCCCCAGCATTTT CASSPGPHQPQHF
TRBJ2-7 TRBV29-1 . . TGCAGCGTTACTCCGGGACCTAACTACGAGCAGTACTTC CSVTPGPNYEQYF
TRBJ1-4 TRBV2 . . TGTGCCAGCAGCCCCCTAGTCGCAACTAATGAAAAACTGTTTTTT CASSPLVATNEKLFF